This T cell receptor beta chain was sequenced in a study of OX40 agonist ivuxolimab in advanced cancers. The CDR3 is made up of 16 amino acids. Germline CDR1 reads MGHRA; CDR2 reads YSYEKL. Germline trimming cut 3 bases from V and 4 bases from J; bases unmatched to any gene: 6. The protocol was immunoSEQ multiplex PCR, while the TCRdb copy is restricted to in-frame clones and leaves out a portion. The sample records under 45,000 clones, approximately 72% being singletons. This material consisted of CD4+ or CD8+ T cells sorted from blood, taken in a trial of the OX40 agonist ivuxolimab. The TCR sequence derives from an adult with an advanced solid tumor such as melanoma, head and neck, liver or kidney cancer. The chain carries TRBV4-1 and TRBJ2-3, with TRBD2 identical over 11 bases. Here the CDR3 DNA reads TGCGCCAGCAGCCACCTTAGCGGGGGGGCGGCAGATACGCAGTATTTT. It codes for CASSHLSGGAADTQYF.